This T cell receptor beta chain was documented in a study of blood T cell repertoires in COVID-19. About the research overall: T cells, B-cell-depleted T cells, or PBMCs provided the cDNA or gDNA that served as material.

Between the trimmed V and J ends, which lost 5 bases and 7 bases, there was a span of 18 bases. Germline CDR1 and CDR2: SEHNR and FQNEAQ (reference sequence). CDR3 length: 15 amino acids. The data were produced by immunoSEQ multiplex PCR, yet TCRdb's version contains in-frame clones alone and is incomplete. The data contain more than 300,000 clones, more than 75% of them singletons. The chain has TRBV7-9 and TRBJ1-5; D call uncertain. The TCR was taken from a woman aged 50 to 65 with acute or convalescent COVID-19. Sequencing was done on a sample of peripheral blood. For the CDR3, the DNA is TGTGCCAGCAGCACCGACTTCATTCCCGGGCAGCCCCAGCATTTT. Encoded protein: CASSTDFIPGQPQHF.